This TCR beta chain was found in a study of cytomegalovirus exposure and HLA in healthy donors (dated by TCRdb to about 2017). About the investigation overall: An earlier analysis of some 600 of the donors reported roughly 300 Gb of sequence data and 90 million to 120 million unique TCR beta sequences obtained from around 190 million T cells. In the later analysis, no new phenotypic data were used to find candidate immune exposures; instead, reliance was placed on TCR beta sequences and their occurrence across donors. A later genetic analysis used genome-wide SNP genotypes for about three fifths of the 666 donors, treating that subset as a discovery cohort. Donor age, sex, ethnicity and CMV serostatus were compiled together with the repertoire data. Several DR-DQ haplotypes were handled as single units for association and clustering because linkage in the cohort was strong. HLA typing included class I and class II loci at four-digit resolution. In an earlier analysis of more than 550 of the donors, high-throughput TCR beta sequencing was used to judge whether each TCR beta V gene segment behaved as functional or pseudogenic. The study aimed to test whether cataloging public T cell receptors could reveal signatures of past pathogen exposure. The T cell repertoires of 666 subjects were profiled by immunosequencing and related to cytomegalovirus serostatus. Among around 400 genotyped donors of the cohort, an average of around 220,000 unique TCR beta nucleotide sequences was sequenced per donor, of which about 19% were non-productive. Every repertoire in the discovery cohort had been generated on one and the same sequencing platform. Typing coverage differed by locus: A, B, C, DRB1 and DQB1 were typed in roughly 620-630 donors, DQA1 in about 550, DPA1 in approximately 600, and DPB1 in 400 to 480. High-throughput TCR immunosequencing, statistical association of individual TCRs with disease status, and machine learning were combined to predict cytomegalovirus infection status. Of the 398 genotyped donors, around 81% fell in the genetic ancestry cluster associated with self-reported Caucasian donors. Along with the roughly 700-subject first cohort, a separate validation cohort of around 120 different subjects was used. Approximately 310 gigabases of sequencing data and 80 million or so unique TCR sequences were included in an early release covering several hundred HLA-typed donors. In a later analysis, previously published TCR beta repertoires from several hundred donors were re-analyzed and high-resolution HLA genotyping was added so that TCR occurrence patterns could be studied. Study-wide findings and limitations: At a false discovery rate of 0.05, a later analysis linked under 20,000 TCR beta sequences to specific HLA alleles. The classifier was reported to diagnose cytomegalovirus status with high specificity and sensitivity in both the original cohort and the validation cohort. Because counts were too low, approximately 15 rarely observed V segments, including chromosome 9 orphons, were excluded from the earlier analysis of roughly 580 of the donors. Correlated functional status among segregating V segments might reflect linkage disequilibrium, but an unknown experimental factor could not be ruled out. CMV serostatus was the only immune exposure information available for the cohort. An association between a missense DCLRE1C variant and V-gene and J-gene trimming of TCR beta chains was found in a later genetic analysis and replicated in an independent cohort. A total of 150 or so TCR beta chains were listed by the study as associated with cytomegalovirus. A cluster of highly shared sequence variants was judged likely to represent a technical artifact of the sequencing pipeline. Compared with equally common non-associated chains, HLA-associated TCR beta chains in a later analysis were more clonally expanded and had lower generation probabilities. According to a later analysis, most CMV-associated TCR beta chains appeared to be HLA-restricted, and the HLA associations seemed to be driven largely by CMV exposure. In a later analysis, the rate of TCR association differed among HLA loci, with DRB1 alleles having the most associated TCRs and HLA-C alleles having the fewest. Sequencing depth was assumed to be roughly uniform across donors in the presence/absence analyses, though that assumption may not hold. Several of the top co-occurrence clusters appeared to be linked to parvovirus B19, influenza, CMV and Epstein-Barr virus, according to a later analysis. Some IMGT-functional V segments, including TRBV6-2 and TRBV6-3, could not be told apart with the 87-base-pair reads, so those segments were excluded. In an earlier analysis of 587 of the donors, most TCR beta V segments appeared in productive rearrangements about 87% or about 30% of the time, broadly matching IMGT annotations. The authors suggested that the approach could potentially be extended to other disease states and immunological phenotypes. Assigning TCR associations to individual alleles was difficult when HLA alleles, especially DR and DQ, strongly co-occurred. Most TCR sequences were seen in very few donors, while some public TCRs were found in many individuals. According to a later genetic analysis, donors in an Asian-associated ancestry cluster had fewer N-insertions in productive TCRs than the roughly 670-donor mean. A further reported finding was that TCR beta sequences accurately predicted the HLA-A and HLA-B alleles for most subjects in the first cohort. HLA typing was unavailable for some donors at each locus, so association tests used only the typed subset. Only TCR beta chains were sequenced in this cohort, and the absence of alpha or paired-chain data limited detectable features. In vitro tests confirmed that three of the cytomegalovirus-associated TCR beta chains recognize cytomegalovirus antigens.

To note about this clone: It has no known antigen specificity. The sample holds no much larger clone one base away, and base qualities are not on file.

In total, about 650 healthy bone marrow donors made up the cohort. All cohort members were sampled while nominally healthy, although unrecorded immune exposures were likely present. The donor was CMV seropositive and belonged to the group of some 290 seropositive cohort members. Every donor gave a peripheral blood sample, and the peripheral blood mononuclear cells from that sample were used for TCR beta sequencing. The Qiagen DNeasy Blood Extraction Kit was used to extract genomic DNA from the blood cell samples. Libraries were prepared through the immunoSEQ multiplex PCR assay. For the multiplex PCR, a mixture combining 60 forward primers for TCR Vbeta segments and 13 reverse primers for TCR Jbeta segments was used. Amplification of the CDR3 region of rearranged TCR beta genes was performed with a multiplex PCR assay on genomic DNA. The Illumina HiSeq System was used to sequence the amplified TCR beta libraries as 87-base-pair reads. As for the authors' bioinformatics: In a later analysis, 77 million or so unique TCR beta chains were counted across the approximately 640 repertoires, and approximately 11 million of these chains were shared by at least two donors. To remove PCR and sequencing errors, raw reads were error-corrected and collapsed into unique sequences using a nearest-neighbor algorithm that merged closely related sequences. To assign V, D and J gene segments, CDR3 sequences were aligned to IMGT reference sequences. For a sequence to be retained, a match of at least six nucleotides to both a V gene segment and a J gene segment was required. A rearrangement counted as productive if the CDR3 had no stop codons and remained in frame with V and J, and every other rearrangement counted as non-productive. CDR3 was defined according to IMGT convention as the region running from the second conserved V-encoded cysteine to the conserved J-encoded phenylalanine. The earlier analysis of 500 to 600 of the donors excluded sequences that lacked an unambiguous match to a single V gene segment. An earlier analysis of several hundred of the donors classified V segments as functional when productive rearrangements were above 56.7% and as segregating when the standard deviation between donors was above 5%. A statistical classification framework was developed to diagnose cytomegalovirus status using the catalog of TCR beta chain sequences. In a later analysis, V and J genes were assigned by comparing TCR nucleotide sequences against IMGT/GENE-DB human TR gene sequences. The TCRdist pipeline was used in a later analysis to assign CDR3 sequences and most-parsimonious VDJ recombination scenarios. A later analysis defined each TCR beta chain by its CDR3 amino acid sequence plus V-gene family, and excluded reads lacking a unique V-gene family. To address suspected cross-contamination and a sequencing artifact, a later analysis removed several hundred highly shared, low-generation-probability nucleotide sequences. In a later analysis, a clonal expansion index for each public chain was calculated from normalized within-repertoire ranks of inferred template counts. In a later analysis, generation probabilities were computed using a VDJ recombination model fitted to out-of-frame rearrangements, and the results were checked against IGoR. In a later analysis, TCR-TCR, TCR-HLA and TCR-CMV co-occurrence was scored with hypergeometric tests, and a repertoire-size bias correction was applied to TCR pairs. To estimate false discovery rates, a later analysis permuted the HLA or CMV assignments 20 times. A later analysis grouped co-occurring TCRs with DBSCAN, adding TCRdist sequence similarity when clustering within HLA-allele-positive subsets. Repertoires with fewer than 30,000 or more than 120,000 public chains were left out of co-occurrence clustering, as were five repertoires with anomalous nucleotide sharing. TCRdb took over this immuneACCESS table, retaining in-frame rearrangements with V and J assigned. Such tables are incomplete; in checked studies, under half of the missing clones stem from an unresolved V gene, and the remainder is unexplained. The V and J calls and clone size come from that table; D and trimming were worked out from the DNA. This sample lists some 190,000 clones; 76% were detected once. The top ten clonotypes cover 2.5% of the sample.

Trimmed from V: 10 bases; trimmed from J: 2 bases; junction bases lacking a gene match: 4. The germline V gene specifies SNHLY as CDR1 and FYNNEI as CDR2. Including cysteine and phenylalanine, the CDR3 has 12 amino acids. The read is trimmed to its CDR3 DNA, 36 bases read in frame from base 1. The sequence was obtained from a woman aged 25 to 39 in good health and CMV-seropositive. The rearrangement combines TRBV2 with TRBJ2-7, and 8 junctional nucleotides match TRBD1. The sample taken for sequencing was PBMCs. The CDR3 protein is CATMDRAYEQYF. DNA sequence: TGTGCCACCATGGACAGGGCCTACGAGCAGTACTTC.